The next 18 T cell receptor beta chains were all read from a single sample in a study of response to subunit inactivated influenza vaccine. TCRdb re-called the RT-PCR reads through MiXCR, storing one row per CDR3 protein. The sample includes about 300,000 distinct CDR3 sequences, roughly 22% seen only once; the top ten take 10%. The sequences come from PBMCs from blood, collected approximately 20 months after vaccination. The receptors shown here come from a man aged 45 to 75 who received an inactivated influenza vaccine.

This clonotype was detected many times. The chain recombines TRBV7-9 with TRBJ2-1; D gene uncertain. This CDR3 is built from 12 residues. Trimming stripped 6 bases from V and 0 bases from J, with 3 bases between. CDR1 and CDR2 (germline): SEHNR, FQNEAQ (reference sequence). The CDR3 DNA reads TGTGCCAGCAGTGACTCCTACAATGAGCAGTTCTTC. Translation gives CASSDSYNEQFF.

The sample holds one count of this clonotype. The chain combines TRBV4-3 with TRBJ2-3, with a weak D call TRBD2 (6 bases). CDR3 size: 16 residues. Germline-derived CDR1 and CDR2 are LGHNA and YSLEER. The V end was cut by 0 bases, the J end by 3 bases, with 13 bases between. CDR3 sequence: CASSQDPGRMTDTQYF. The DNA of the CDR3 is TGCGCCAGCAGCCAAGATCCAGGGAGGATGACAGATACGCAGTATTTT.

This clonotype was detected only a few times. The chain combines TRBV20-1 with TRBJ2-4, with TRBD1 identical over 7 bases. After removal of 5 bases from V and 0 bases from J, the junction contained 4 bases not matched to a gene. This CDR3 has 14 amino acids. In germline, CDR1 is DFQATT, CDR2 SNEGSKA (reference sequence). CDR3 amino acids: CSADRALAKNIQYF. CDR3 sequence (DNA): TGCAGTGCTGACAGGGCTCTAGCCAAAAACATTCAGTACTTC.

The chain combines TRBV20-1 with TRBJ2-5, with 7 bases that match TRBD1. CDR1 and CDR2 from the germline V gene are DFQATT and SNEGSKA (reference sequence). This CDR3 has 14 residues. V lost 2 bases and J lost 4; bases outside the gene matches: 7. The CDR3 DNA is TGCAGTGCTAGACCGGGACAGCTTAGAGAGACCCAGTACTTC. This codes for CSARPGQLRETQYF.

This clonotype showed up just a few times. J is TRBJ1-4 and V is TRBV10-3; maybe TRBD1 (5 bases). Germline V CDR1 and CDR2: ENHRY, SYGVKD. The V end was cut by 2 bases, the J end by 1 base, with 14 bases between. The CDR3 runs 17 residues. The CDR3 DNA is TGTGCCATCAGTGAGAGGGGACTAGGGGAAACTAATGAAAAACTGTTTTTT. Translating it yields CAISERGLGETNEKLFF.

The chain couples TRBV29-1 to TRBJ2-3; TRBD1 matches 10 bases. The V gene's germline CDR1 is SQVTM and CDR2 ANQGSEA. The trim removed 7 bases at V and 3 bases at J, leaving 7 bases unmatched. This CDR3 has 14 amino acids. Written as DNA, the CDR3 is TGCAGCGGCCGGGACAGGGGAACGACAGATACGCAGTATTTT. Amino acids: CSGRDRGTTDTQYF.

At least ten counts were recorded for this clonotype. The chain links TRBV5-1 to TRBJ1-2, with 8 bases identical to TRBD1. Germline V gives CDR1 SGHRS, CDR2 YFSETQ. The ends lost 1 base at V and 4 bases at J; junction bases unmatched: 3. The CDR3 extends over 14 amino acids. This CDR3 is CASSLTGGVYGYTF. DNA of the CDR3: TGCGCCAGCAGCTTGACAGGGGGTGTCTATGGCTACACCTTC. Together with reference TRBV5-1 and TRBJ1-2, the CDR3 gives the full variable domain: KAGVTQTPRYLIKTRGQQVTLSCSPISGHRSVSWYQQTPGQGLQFLFEYFSETQRNKGNFPGRFSGRQFSNSRSEMNVSTLELGDSALYLCASSLTGGVYGYTFGSGTRLTVV.

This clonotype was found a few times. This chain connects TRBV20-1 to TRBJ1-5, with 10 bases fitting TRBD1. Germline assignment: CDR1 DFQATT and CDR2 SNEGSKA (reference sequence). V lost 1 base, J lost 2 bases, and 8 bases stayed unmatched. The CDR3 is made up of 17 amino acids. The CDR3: CSARGDRGQNRNQPQHF. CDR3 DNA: TGCAGTGCTAGAGGTGACAGGGGGCAAAATCGCAATCAGCCCCAGCATTTT.

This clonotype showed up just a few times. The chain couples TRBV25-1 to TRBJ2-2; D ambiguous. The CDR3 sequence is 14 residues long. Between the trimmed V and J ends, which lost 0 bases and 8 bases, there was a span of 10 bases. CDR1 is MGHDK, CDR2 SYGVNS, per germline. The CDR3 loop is CASSEYIRAGELFF. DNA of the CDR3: TGTGCCAGCAGTGAATACATCCGGGCTGGGGAGCTGTTTTTT.

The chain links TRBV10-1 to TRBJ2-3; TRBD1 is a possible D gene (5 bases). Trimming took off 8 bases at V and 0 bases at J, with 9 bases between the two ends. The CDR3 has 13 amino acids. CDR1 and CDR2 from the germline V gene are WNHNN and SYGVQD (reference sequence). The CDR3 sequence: CASGTGSTDTQYF. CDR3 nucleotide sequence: TGCGCCAGCGGCACAGGTAGCACAGATACGCAGTATTTT.

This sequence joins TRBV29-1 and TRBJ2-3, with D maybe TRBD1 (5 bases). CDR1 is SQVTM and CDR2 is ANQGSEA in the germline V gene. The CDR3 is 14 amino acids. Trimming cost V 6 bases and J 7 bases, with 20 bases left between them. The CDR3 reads CSVERQKSTNTQYF. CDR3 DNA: TGCAGCGTCGAAAGACAGAAGAGTACTAATACGCAGTATTTT.

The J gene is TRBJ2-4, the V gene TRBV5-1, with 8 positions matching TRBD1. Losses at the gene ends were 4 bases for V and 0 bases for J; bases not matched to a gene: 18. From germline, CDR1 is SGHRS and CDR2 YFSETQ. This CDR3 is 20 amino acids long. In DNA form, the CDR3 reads TGCGCCAGCAGCCCGCTTGGGGGACAGGAATCAAGTCTAGCCAAAAACATTCAGTACTTC. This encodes CASSPLGGQESSLAKNIQYF.

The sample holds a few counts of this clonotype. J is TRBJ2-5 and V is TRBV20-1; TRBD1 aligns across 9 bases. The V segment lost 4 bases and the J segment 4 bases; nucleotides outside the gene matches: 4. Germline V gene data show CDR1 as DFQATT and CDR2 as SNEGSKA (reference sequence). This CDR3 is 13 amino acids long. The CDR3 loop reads CSANRQGVETQYF. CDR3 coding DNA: TGCAGTGCTAATAGACAGGGGGTAGAGACCCAGTACTTC.

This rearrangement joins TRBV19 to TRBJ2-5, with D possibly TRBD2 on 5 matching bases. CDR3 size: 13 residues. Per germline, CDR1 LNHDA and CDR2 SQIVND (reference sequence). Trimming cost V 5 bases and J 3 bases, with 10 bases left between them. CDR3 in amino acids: CASSLRREETQYF. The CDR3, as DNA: TGTGCCAGTAGTCTTCGGCGGGAAGAGACCCAGTACTTC. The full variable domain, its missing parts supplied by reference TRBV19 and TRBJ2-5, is DGGITQSPKYLFRKEGQNVTLSCEQNLNHDAMYWYRQDPGQGLRLIYYSQIVNDFQKGDIAEGYSVSREKKESFPLTVTSAQKNPTAFYLCASSLRREETQYFGPGTRLLVL.

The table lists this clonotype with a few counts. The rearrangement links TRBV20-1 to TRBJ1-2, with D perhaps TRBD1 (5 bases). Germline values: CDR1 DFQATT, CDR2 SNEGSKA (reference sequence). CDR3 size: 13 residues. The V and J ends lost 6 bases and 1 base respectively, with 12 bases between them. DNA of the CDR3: TGCAGTGCCCTTAGGGACTTTAACTATGGCTACACCTTC. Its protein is CSALRDFNYGYTF.

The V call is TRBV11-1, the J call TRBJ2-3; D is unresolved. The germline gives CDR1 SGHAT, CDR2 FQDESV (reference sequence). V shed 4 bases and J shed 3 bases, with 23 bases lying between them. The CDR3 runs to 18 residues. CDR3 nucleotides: TGTGCCAGCAGCTCTCTTATACATGGACGGAAATTAACAGATACGCAGTATTTT. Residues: CASSSLIHGRKLTDTQYF. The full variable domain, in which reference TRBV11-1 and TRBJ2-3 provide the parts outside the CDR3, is EAEVAQSPRYKITEKSQAVAFWCDPISGHATLYWYRQILGQGPELLVQFQDESVVDDSQLPKDRFSAERLKGVDSTLKIQPAELGDSAMYLCASSSLIHGRKLTDTQYFGPGTRLTVL.

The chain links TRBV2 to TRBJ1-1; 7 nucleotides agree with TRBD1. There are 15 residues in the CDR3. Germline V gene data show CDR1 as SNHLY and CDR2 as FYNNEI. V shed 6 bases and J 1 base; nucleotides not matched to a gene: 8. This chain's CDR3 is CASRNMRQGNTEAFF. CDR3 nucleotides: TGTGCCAGCAGGAACATGAGACAGGGGAACACTGAAGCTTTCTTT.

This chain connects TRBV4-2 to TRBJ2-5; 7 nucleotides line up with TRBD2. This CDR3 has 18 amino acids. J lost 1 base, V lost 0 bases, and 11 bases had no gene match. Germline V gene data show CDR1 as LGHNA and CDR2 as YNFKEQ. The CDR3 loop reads CASSQDSTLADIQETQYF. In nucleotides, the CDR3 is TGTGCCAGCAGCCAAGATTCCACTCTAGCGGATATCCAAGAGACCCAGTACTTC.